This TCR beta chain stems from a study of blood T cells in healthy people across ages. In its sample, this clonotype was seen a few times. Individuals who donated were healthy Caucasians from Russia aged 6 to 90. PCR was performed a second time for 7 to 11 cycles using a sample-barcoded 5' primer and a J-beta primer mix. TCRdb re-analysed the 5' RACE reads in MiXCR, keeping a single row per CDR3 protein. Altogether 1.5 million to 2 million distinct CDR3 sequences are present, roughly two fifths being singletons, with the ten largest covering roughly 23%. The V and J ends lost 5 bases and 12 bases respectively, with 14 bases between them. This CDR3 region has 12 residues. Germline V gene data show CDR1 as SGHNT and CDR2 as YENEEA.

The origin of this receptor is a human donor in good health. What was sequenced was blood. V usage is TRBV11-3 and J usage is TRBJ2-1; the D gene could be TRBD1 or TRBD2 (5 bases each). DNA of the CDR3: TGTGCCAGCAGCCCTCCGGGACGTACGCAGTTCTTC. Its protein is CASSPPGRTQFF.